This T cell receptor beta chain was identified in a study of T-cell reconstitution after alpha-beta-depleted transplantation in children (dated by TCRdb to the mid-2010s). For context, the study as a whole: Using TCR repertoire profiling, the study followed T-cell immune reconstitution in a quantitative way in children after TCRalphabeta/CD19-depleted allogeneic hematopoietic cell transplantation.

Worth noting for this clonotype: Its specific antigen is unknown. No clone much larger than this one lies a single base away; base qualities are absent.

In the germline V gene, CDR1 corresponds to MNHNS and CDR2 to SASEGT. Unmatched junction bases come to 12, with V trimmed by 6 bases and J by 5 bases. From cysteine to phenylalanine, the CDR3 is 16 amino acids long. CDR3 DNA only is kept here, 48 bases in frame from base 1. Overall study outcomes, separate from this receptor: Over subsequent months, a decline in hyperexpanded clone frequencies was noted, and after one year, T-cell counts and TCRbeta diversity were mostly ascribed to newly produced T cells. The apparently early recovery of alphabetaT-cell counts about two months after transplant reportedly depended on only several hundred rapidly expanded clones that came from non-depleted graft cells. The high TCRbeta diversity at day 60 in some patients was ascribed to recipient T cells and intrathymic progenitors that had survived conditioning.

The treatment or condition label on this specimen signifies: allogeneic hematopoietic cell transplantation with graft depleted of TCRalphabeta T cells and CD19 B cells. The children who served as transplant recipients had been given grafts of TCRalphabeta/CD19-depleted allogeneic hematopoietic cells. The library relied on PCR. For sequencing, an Illumina HiSeq 2500 was employed. TCR libraries were prepared with molecular barcoding, using unique molecular identifiers to normalize TCRbeta repertoire quantification. TCRdb reworked the public reads: Q25 trimming with fastp, MiXCR clone assembly, productive beta chains retained. Duplicate CDR3 protein sequences are folded into a single record with the most common DNA and genes. This sample lists fewer than 500,000 distinct CDR3 sequences; 43% were detected once. The ten largest clones capture 27% of the sample.

The sequenced sample was PBMCs, obtained before TCRalphabeta/CD19-depleted stem cell transplant. The receptor comes from a girl aged 2-10 years with aplastic anemia, due to receive a stem cell transplant. This sequence uses TRBV6-1 and TRBJ2-5; TRBD1 agrees with 10 junctional bases. The CDR3 protein sequence reads: CASSRIQTGGEETQYF. The DNA sequence is as follows: TGTGCCAGCAGCCGCATTCAGACAGGGGGCGAGGAGACCCAGTACTTC.